This entry is about one T cell receptor beta chain. Original data processing: Reference gene primer amplification yielded estimated nucleated cell counts. Assay used: immunoSEQ multiplex PCR; TCRdb lists only in-frame clones, some missing. Clone size and the V and J calls come from that table; the DNA yielded D and trimming. This table holds about 120,000 clones, roughly 87% found once. These data are taken from a study of blood T cell repertoires in COVID-19. Background on the study: Acute-phase and convalescent COVID-19 samples originated in the United States, Italy and Spain. T cells, B-cell-depleted T cells, or PBMCs provided the cDNA or gDNA that served as material.

The CDR3 is 15 amino acids. Germline-derived CDR1 and CDR2 are SGHRS and YFSETQ. V was trimmed by 0 bases and J by 1 base, leaving 7 bases between them. This TCR derives from a woman of 80 years or more with acute or convalescent COVID-19. The rearrangement links TRBV5-1 to TRBJ1-4; D is ambiguous. The specimen sequenced was peripheral blood. This CDR3 reads CASSLAPGTNEKLFF. The CDR3 DNA follows: TGCGCCAGCAGCTTGGCCCCAGGAACTAATGAAAAACTGTTTTTT.